A single sample gave rise to the 24 T cell receptor beta chains below, sequenced in a study of T cells in tumors after PD-1 blockade. Sequencing was performed with immunoSEQ multiplex PCR; in TCRdb, only in-frame clones are kept and a portion is missing. The sample records 10,000 to 15,000 clones, about 60% being singletons. This specimen consisted of tumor tissue, obtained before anti-PD-1 treatment. The source of these receptors is a human donor with basal cell carcinoma.

This clone was counted only a few times. V gene TRBV7-9 combines with J gene TRBJ2-2; tentative D call: TRBD2 (6 bases). The V and J ends lost 5 bases and 4 bases respectively, with 14 bases between them. The CDR3 length is 15 residues. CDR1 is SEHNR, CDR2 FQNEAQ, per germline (reference sequence). The CDR3 nucleotides read TGTGCCAGCAGCCGGGAGACGGGGTCCACCGGGGAGCTGTTTTTT. Translating gives CASSRETGSTGELFF.

This clone is medium-sized. The chain has TRBV6-2 or TRBV6-3 and TRBJ1-2; D is possibly TRBD1 (5 bases). The CDR3 is 17 residues long. Trimming removed 5 bases from V and 0 bases from J, with 19 bases in between. Germline V gene sequence: CDR1 MNHEY, CDR2 SVGEGT. In DNA form, the CDR3 reads TGTGCCAGCAGTGACCGGGACCCAGGATTCGCTAACTATGGCTACACCTTC. This translates into CASSDRDPGFANYGYTF.

This clone was detected only once. This chain connects TRBV5-1 to TRBJ1-1; 7 bases are a match to TRBD1. With 4 bases clipped from V and 8 bases from J, the junction kept 14 bases outside the gene matches. This CDR3 comprises 15 residues. In germline, CDR1 is SGHRS, CDR2 YFSETQ. The CDR3 bases are TGCGCCAGCAGCCCAGGGACAGAACCGGAGATCGAAGCTTTCTTT. As protein: CASSPGTEPEIEAFF.

This clone has a handful of counts. This sequence joins TRBV19 and TRBJ2-3; D may correspond to TRBD1 or TRBD2 (6 bases each). The V end was cut by 6 bases, the J end by 5 bases, with 24 bases between. Per the germline V gene, CDR1 is LNHDA and CDR2 is SQIVND (reference sequence). This CDR3 is built from 17 residues. CDR3 nucleotides: TGTGCCAGTAGAGGGGGGTTAGGAAGCCCCCAGGGAGATACGCAGTATTTT. Translated, it gives CASRGGLGSPQGDTQYF.

This chain links TRBV29-1 with TRBJ1-1; D is uncertain. Germline CDR1 SQVTM, CDR2 ANQGSEA. Between the trimmed V and J ends, which lost 4 bases and 11 bases, there was a span of 11 bases. The CDR3 runs to 10 residues. The CDR3 sequence: CSVAAARAFF. DNA of the CDR3: TGCAGCGTTGCCGCGGCCAGGGCTTTCTTT.

This clone has more than one count but fewer than ten. The gene calls are TRBV29-1 and TRBJ1-1; no firm D call. The CDR3 covers 11 residues. The germline V gene encodes CDR1 SQVTM and CDR2 ANQGSEA. V was clipped by 6 bases and J by 4 bases, with 9 bases between them. The CDR3 region has the DNA TGCAGCGTACCGGAGGGCACTGAAGCTTTCTTT. Residues: CSVPEGTEAFF.

This clone has a handful of counts. The rearrangement joins TRBV19 to TRBJ2-3, with TRBD1 matching over 9 bases. The J segment lost 1 base and the V segment lost 2 bases, leaving 1 base of the junction unmatched. There are 15 residues in the CDR3. CDR1 is LNHDA, CDR2 SQIVND, per germline (reference sequence). CDR3 region: CASSIRTGGTDTQYF. As DNA, the CDR3 is TGTGCCAGTAGTATACGGACAGGGGGCACAGATACGCAGTATTTT.

The chain couples TRBV2 to TRBJ1-1, with D possibly being TRBD1 (5 bases). Germline V gene sequence: CDR1 SNHLY, CDR2 FYNNEI. The germline V and J ends were trimmed by 2 bases and 5 bases, with 18 bases remaining between them. This CDR3 is 16 amino acids long. Here the CDR3 DNA reads TGTGCCAGCAGTGAACAGGGTCCCCCCTCCGGAACTGAAGCTTTCTTT. Its protein is CASSEQGPPSGTEAFF.

The chain is built from TRBV3-1 (or the pseudogene TRBV3-2) and TRBJ2-1; D could derive from TRBD1 or TRBD2 (5 bases each). Trimming took off 4 bases at V and 4 bases at J, with 11 bases between the two ends. Looked up from germline, CDR1 is LGHDT and CDR2 is YNNKEL (reference sequence). The CDR3 has 14 residues. The CDR3 loop is CASSRGTGYNEQFF. The CDR3, as DNA: TGTGCCAGCAGCCGAGGGACGGGGTACAATGAGCAGTTCTTC.

The CDR3, as DNA: TGTGCTAGTGGTTTGGCAACTAGCGGGGGGGAGACAGATACGCAGTATTTT. Protein sequence: CASGLATSGGETDTQYF. The rearrangement uses TRBV12-5 and TRBJ2-3, with TRBD2 identical over 13 bases. Germline V lookup: CDR1 LGHNT, CDR2 FRNRAP. V shed 1 base, J shed 3 bases, and the junction held 4 bases outside the gene matches. The CDR3 is made up of 17 amino acids.

This clone was detected only a few times. V usage is TRBV7-2 and J usage is TRBJ1-1; 7 bases map to TRBD1. Trimming at V came to 1 base and at J to 5 bases, leaving 10 bases not matched to a gene. In germline, CDR1 is SGHTA, CDR2 FQGNSA. The CDR3 is 16 amino acids. The CDR3 spells CASSLDGGRGWTEAFF. CDR3 nucleotide sequence: TGTGCCAGCAGCTTAGATGGGGGCAGGGGGTGGACTGAAGCTTTCTTT.

The rearrangement joins TRBV27 to TRBJ2-6; unclear D gene. The ends were cut back, 6 bases at V and 2 bases at J, with 20 bases in the middle. In germline, CDR1 is MNHEY, CDR2 SMNVEV (reference sequence). This CDR3 comprises 18 residues. The CDR3 nucleotides are TGTGCCAGCAGCCCAAGGGTTCCGGTAGACCCTGGGGCCAACGTCCTGACTTTC. Translating it yields CASSPRVPVDPGANVLTF.

This clone appeared once. The chain uses TRBV15 and TRBJ2-3; TRBD1 agrees at 9 bases. The ends lost 3 bases at V and 1 base at J; junction bases unmatched: 11. Germline CDR1 is LNHNV and CDR2 is YYDKDF (reference sequence). The CDR3 length is 18 residues. CDR3 sequence reads: CATSRGKTRDRGTDTQYF. DNA of the CDR3: TGTGCCACCAGCAGGGGGAAAACCCGGGACAGGGGCACAGATACGCAGTATTTT.

This chain uses TRBV11-3 with TRBJ2-3; D is undetermined. Germline CDR1 is SGHNT and CDR2 is YENEEA. The CDR3 length is 15 residues. Deletions cut 2 bases from V and 2 bases from J, with 11 bases between. The CDR3 coding sequence is TGTGCCAGCAGCTTAAGTCAAAGGCTCACAGATACGCAGTATTTT. This encodes CASSLSQRLTDTQYF.

V gene TRBV12-3 or TRBV12-4 combines with J gene TRBJ2-7, with D possibly being TRBD2 (6 bases). This CDR3 is 13 amino acids long. With 3 bases removed from V and 5 bases from J, the gap between germline ends came to 11 bases. The CDR3 sequence is CASSFGGTDEQYF. In DNA, the CDR3 is TGTGCCAGCAGTTTCGGGGGTACCGACGAGCAGTACTTC.

J is TRBJ2-3 and V is TRBV5-5; D may match TRBD1 or TRBD2 (5 bases each). V was cut by 4 bases and J by 1 base, with 19 bases left in between. CDR1 is SGHKS, CDR2 YYEKEE, per germline (reference sequence). The CDR3 totals 17 residues. CDR3: CASSLLKTRDRTDTQYF. The CDR3, as DNA: TGTGCCAGCAGCCTACTTAAAACTCGGGACCGCACAGATACGCAGTATTTT.

The chain joins TRBV18 to TRBJ2-7; 7 bases fit TRBD1. V was pared by 4 bases and J by 1 base, with 4 bases of the junction left unmatched. Germline CDR1 KGHSH, CDR2 LQKENI. There are 14 residues in the CDR3. CDR3 sequence reads: CASSRDSLSYEQYF. For the CDR3, the DNA is TGTGCCAGCTCACGGGACAGCCTGTCCTACGAGCAGTACTTC.

This clone was counted between two and nine times. V is TRBV6-5 and J is TRBJ2-1; 13 nucleotides agree with TRBD2. J gave up 4 bases and V 8 bases, and 5 bases lay outside the gene matches. The V gene's germline CDR1 is MNHEY and CDR2 SVGAGI. CDR3 size: 15 residues. CDR3 amino acids: CASLLAGGAYNEQFF. For the CDR3, the DNA is TGTGCCAGCCTACTAGCGGGGGGGGCGTACAATGAGCAGTTCTTC.

This clone counts as medium-sized. The chain uses TRBV27 and TRBJ2-7; a weak D match, TRBD2 (7 bases). Trimming took off 4 bases at V and 2 bases at J, with 15 bases between the two ends. Germline lookup yields CDR1 MNHEY and CDR2 SMNVEV (reference sequence). The CDR3 length is 15 residues. The CDR3 sequence is CASSSGGIGTYEQYF. The CDR3 DNA follows: TGTGCCAGCAGTTCGGGGGGCATTGGGACCTACGAGCAGTACTTC.

This clone showed up just a few times. The CDR3 sequence: CASIAGGSGNEQFF. DNA for the CDR3: TGTGCTTCAATAGCGGGGGGGAGCGGCAATGAGCAGTTCTTC. The chain combines TRBV6-5 with TRBJ2-1, with 11 bases identical to TRBD2. Germline assignment: CDR1 MNHEY and CDR2 SVGAGI. The CDR3 runs to 14 residues.

The gene calls are TRBV9 and TRBJ1-1, with TRBD1 as a possible D gene (5 bases). Germline values: CDR1 SGDLS, CDR2 YYNGEE. The CDR3 extends over 15 amino acids. V was trimmed by 1 base and J by 1 base, leaving 11 bases between them. CDR3 DNA: TGTGCCAGCAGCGTAACAGGTTTCAGGAACACTGAAGCTTTCTTT. This sequence encodes CASSVTGFRNTEAFF.

This clone was detected only a few times. CDR3 loop: CASSYGFSVWTLLDGYTF. CDR3 nucleotides: TGTGCCAGCAGTTACGGGTTTTCGGTGTGGACACTGCTTGATGGCTACACCTTC. V usage is TRBV6-2 or TRBV6-3 and J usage is TRBJ1-2; D possibly corresponds to TRBD1 (5 bases). Germline loops: CDR1 MNHEY, CDR2 SVGEGT. The CDR3 runs 18 residues. Trimming removed 2 bases at V and 6 bases at J, with 25 bases between.

Judged by abundance, this clone is large (0.1 to 1%). The chain couples TRBV28 to TRBJ1-4; D is ambiguous. CDR3 length: 13 amino acids. Germline V gene lookup returns CDR1 MDHEN and CDR2 SYDVKM. With 6 bases removed from V and 8 bases from J, the gap between germline ends came to 13 bases. This CDR3 is CASRGRVEEKLFF. The CDR3 DNA is TGTGCCAGCAGGGGTAGGGTAGAGGAAAAACTGTTTTTT.

This chain links TRBV30 with TRBJ1-6; 8 bases fit TRBD1. The CDR3 has 18 residues. With V trimmed by 2 bases and J by 0 bases, 9 bases remained unmatched. Germline V CDR1 and CDR2: GTSNPN, SVGIG (reference sequence). CDR3 DNA sequence: TGTGCCTGGAGTTTCCAGGGGGCGCGGTTCTCCTATAATTCACCCCTCCACTTT. Translated, it gives CAWSFQGARFSYNSPLHF.